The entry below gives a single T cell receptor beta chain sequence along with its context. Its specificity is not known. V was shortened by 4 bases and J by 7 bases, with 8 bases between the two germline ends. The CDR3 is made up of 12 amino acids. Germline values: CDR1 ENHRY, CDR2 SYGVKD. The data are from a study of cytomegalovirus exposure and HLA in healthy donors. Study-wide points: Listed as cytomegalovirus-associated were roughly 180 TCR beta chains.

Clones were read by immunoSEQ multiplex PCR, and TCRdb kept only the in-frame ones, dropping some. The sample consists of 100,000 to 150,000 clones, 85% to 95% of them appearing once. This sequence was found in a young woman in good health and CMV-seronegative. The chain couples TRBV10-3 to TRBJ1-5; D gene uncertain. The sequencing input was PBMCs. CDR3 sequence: CAISAGNQPQHF. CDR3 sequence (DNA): TGTGCCATCAGTGCGGGGAACCAGCCCCAGCATTTT.